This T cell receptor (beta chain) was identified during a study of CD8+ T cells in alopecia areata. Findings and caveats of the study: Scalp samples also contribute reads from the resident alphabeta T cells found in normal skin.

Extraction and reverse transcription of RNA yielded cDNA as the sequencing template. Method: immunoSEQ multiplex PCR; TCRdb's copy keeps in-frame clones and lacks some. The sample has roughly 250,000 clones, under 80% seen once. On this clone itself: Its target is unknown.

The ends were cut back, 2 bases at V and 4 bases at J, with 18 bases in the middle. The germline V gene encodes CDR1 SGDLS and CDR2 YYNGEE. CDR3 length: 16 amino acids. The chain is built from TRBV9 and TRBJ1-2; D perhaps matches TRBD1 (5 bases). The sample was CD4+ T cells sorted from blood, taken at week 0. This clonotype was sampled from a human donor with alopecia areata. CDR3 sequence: CASSVGGPRQSYGYTF. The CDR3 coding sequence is TGTGCCAGCAGCGTCGGGGGACCCAGGCAAAGCTATGGCTACACCTTC.